Described below is a single TCR beta chain sequence and its context. Its antigen is undetermined. The data derive from a study of long-term antiretroviral therapy in people with HIV. Study background: Collection of the earliest samples took place about a decade ahead of the 2015 immediate-ART recommendation.

Germline V lookup: CDR1 GTSNPN, CDR2 SVGIG (reference sequence). The CDR3 totals 14 residues. The V end lost 0 bases, the J end lost 5 bases, and 14 bases lay between the germline ends. Study-wide results and caveats: Control repertoires displayed wider CDR3 length ranges than the HIV repertoires. Repertoire dominance by clones expanded before ART was seen at all time points.

Every donor contributed at least one pre-ART and at least two post-ART PBMC samples. Researchers ran immunoSEQ v3.0 at survey level. Clones were read by immunoSEQ multiplex PCR, and TCRdb kept only the in-frame ones, dropping some. The repertoire holds 25,000 to 35,000 clones, 90% to 97% seen once, with 2.4% in the top ten. The sequence came from a man younger than 40 with HIV. The sample consisted of unsorted PBMCs, taken about 6.6 years after starting antiretroviral therapy. This rearrangement joins TRBV30 to TRBJ2-7, with D unresolved. CDR3 in DNA: TGTGCCTGGAGTGTACTTGACATAAGCAACGAGCAGTACTTC. Its translation is CAWSVLDISNEQYF. Full variable domain (missing parts from reference TRBV30 and TRBJ2-7): SQTIHQWPATLVQPVGSPLSLECTVEGTSNPNLYWYRQAAGRGLQLLFYSVGIGQISSEVPQNLSASRPQDRQFILSSKKLLLSDSGFYLCAWSVLDISNEQYFGPGTRLTVT.